The clone carrying this T cell receptor (beta chain) was recorded at least ten times. Its target is unknown. One junction end does not reproduce the germline sequence, and a read error may be involved. The TCR beta CDR3 regions underwent amplification using RNA transcripts as the source. The TCR CDR3 was amplified in a first-round RT-PCR using the HTBI primer set. TCRdb reanalysed the multiplex PCR reads using MiXCR and keeps one entry per CDR3 protein. The repertoire holds approximately 600,000 distinct CDR3 sequences, with about a fifth as singletons. CDR1 is MGHRA, CDR2 YSYEKL, per germline. The CDR3 totals 14 residues. On the basis of clinical symptoms, serum thyroxine and TRAb, thyroid ultrasound and orbital computed tomography, diagnoses were made. These data originate in a study of T cells in Graves' hyperthyroidism and ophthalmopathy. Study overall: Peripheral blood samples were taken at initial diagnosis, prior to any treatment.

General study results and limits: Most expanded thyroid clonotypes above 0.001 recurred in blood. By a 13 V-J model, ophthalmopathy was set apart from stable hyperthyroidism.

This chain joins TRBV4-1 and TRBJ1-4; weak D call: TRBD1 (6 bases). The clonotype originates from a man in his thirties or forties with Graves' ophthalmopathy. Sequenced sample: blood. DNA for the CDR3: TGTGCCAGCAGCCCCGGACAGCCTAATGAAAAACTGTTTTTT. Its protein is CASSPGQPNEKLFF.